This record looks at one TCR beta chain sequence and its context. This entry belongs to a study of blood T cell repertoires in COVID-19. Across the study: Specimens from acute and convalescent COVID-19 originated in the United States, Italy and Spain. T cells, B-cell-depleted T cells, or PBMCs provided the cDNA or gDNA that served as material.

The CDR3 consists of 15 residues. Germline V CDR1 and CDR2: SGHTA, FQGNSA. V gave up 3 bases and J gave up 8 bases, with 16 bases separating them. As processed by the authors: Amplified reference gene primers provided the basis for estimating nucleated cell counts. Some clones are missing from TCRdb's copy, which holds only in-frame ones; the method was immunoSEQ multiplex PCR. Clone size and the V and J calls come from that table; the DNA yielded D and trimming. The sample shows 300,000 to 400,000 clones, more than 85% of them seen only once. Material: peripheral blood. The V gene is TRBV7-2, the J gene TRBJ2-2; D possibly corresponds to TRBD1 (6 bases). The sequence was obtained from a human donor in a cohort sampled during active COVID-19. The CDR3 is CASSFGPGVTGELFF. Written as DNA, the CDR3 is TGTGCCAGCAGCTTCGGTCCAGGGGTCACAGGGGAGCTGTTTTTT.